The 27 T cell receptor beta chains in this list originate from one sample, sequenced in a study of cytomegalovirus exposure and HLA in healthy donors. Primers included in the PCR were 60 Vbeta and 13 Jbeta primers. Sequencing used immunoSEQ multiplex PCR; TCRdb keeps in-frame clones, though not all of them. Among 150,000 to 200,000 clones listed, about four fifths were seen once. Sequencing was performed on PBMCs. All receptors come from a woman younger than 45 in good health and CMV-seropositive.

The V gene is TRBV28, the J gene TRBJ1-2, with 11 bases lining up with TRBD1. The CDR3 covers 14 residues. Germline values: CDR1 MDHEN, CDR2 SYDVKM. J gave up 6 bases and V 6 bases, and 6 bases lay outside the gene matches. CDR3 in DNA: TGTGCCAGCAGAGGACAGGGGGCTTTCAATGGCTACACCTTC. Translation gives CASRGQGAFNGYTF.

The chain links TRBV19 to TRBJ2-5; 8 nucleotides agree with TRBD2. This CDR3 has 14 amino acids. Germline values: CDR1 LNHDA, CDR2 SQIVND (reference sequence). With V trimmed by 7 bases and J by 1 base, 5 bases remained unmatched. Written as DNA, the CDR3 is TGTGCCAGTAAGGTAGCGGGGAGCCAAGAGACCCAGTACTTC. Encoded protein: CASKVAGSQETQYF.

The chain has TRBV6-5 and TRBJ2-1; D gene uncertain. CDR1 is MNHEY, CDR2 SVGAGI, per germline. The V and J ends lost 2 bases and 8 bases respectively, with 10 bases between them. CDR3 length: 13 amino acids. The CDR3 DNA sequence: TGTGCCAGCAGTTACCCACCGAGCGATGAGCAGTTCTTC. This gives the protein CASSYPPSDEQFF.

This clone came up a few times. The rearrangement links TRBV5-1 to TRBJ1-1; D gene unclear. CDR1 SGHRS and CDR2 YFSETQ come from the germline V gene. V lost 0 bases and J lost 0, with 12 bases in between. The CDR3 loop spans 16 amino acids. The CDR3 protein is CASSLAGGALNTEAFF. In nucleotides, the CDR3 is TGCGCCAGCAGCTTGGCCGGAGGTGCGTTGAACACTGAAGCTTTCTTT. Full variable domain (outside the CDR3, taken from reference TRBV5-1 and TRBJ1-1): KAGVTQTPRYLIKTRGQQVTLSCSPISGHRSVSWYQQTPGQGLQFLFEYFSETQRNKGNFPGRFSGRQFSNSRSEMNVSTLELGDSALYLCASSLAGGALNTEAFFGQGTRLTVV.

The rearrangement joins TRBV5-1 to TRBJ1-2; possible D gene TRBD1, 5 bases. Trimming took 5 bases from V and 6 from J, leaving 14 bases between them. This CDR3 contains 13 residues. Germline V gives CDR1 SGHRS, CDR2 YFSETQ. Written as DNA, the CDR3 is TGCGCCAGCAGTTCAGGGTATCCCGATGGCTACACCTTC. It encodes CASSSGYPDGYTF.

This clone was seen only a few times. The chain uses TRBV5-4 and TRBJ2-1, with 8 bases matching TRBD1. The CDR3 has 16 residues. Germline loops: CDR1 SGHNT, CDR2 YYREEE (reference sequence). Germline trimming cut 3 bases from V and 5 bases from J; bases unmatched to any gene: 10. CDR3 nucleotide sequence: TGTGCCAGCAGCTCCAACTGGCAGGGGGCTAACAATGAGCAGTTCTTC. It encodes CASSSNWQGANNEQFF. Variable domain in full (rest from reference TRBV5-4 and TRBJ2-1): ETGVTQSPTHLIKTRGQQVTLRCSSQSGHNTVSWYQQALGQGPQFIFQYYREEENGRGNFPPRFSGLQFPNYSSELNVNALELDDSALYLCASSSNWQGANNEQFFGPGTRLTVL.

The CDR3 DNA is TGTGCCAGCAGCCACCCAGAACCTGAAGCTTTCTTT. It yields the protein CASSHPEPEAFF. The chain links TRBV7-2 to TRBJ1-1; no firm D call. The V end lost 5 bases, the J end lost 6 bases, and 10 bases lay between the germline ends. The CDR3 runs 12 residues. Germline CDR1 SGHTA, CDR2 FQGNSA.

The chain employs TRBV28 and TRBJ2-1; TRBD2 matches at 9 bases. Germline assignment: CDR1 MDHEN and CDR2 SYDVKM. Trimming removed 7 bases from V and 5 bases from J; junction bases left unmatched: 6. This CDR3 is built from 14 residues. The CDR3 region is CASTRTSAHNEQFF. The CDR3, as DNA: TGTGCCAGCACCCGGACTAGCGCACACAATGAGCAGTTCTTC. Full variable domain (missing parts from reference TRBV28 and TRBJ2-1): DVKVTQSSRYLVKRTGEKVFLECVQDMDHENMFWYRQDPGLGLRLIYFSYDVKMKEKGDIPEGYSVSREKKERFSLILESASTNQTSMYLCASTRTSAHNEQFFGPGTRLTVL.

The chain uses TRBV27 and TRBJ2-1; D gene uncertain. Germline V gene data show CDR1 as MNHEY and CDR2 as SMNVEV (reference sequence). The V end lost 2 bases, the J end lost 0 bases, and 8 bases lay between the germline ends. This CDR3 is built from 15 residues. CDR3 sequence: CASSLGVGSYNEQFF. Here the CDR3 DNA reads TGTGCCAGCAGTTTAGGAGTCGGCTCCTACAATGAGCAGTTCTTC.

This chain connects TRBV6-6 to TRBJ1-2; D gene ambiguous. This CDR3 region has 12 residues. The V gene's germline CDR1 is MNHNY and CDR2 SVGAGI (reference sequence). V gave up 6 bases and J gave up 5 bases, with 10 bases separating them. The CDR3 region is CASSRPGYGYTF. As DNA, the CDR3 is TGTGCCAGCAGCAGGCCTGGATATGGCTACACCTTC.

This clone was seen only once. This rearrangement joins TRBV6-1 to TRBJ2-2; unclear D gene. V dropped 3 bases and J dropped 6 bases, with 8 bases sitting between them. The CDR3 is made up of 13 amino acids. The germline CDR1 and CDR2 sequences are MNHNS and SASEGT. CDR3 nucleotide sequence: TGTGCCAGCAGTGAGTCGCGTGCCGGGGAGCTGTTTTTT. Its protein product is CASSESRAGELFF.

The chain links TRBV10-3 to TRBJ2-1, with TRBD2 matching 12 bases. V dropped 4 bases and J dropped 1; count of bases not matched to a gene: 11. Looked up from germline, CDR1 is ENHRY and CDR2 is SYGVKD. This CDR3 comprises 19 residues. CDR3 nucleotides: TGTGCCATCAGTGGACTAGCGGGAGTTTGGAGGGGGTCCTACAATGAGCAGTTCTTC. Translating gives CAISGLAGVWRGSYNEQFF.

This clone was seen more than once but under ten times. The chain uses TRBV28 and TRBJ1-2; 7 nucleotides align to TRBD1. CDR1 is MDHEN, CDR2 SYDVKM, per germline. V was clipped by 5 bases and J by 1 base; unmatched bases: 7. The CDR3 has 15 residues. CDR3 nucleotides: TGTGCCAGCAGTGGAACAGGGGCTCTTAACTATGGCTACACCTTC. Amino acids: CASSGTGALNYGYTF.

The rearrangement links TRBV2 to TRBJ1-4; tentatively, D is TRBD1 (6 bases). The CDR3 runs 13 residues. The V gene's germline CDR1 is SNHLY and CDR2 FYNNEI. V was pared by 7 bases and J by 3 bases, with 9 bases between. This chain's CDR3 is CASKRGSNEKLFF. DNA for the CDR3: TGTGCCAGCAAAAGGGGGTCTAATGAAAAACTGTTTTTT. Based on the CDR3 plus reference TRBV2 and TRBJ1-4, the full variable domain is EPEVTQTPSHQVTQMGQEVILRCVPISNHLYFYWYRQILGQKVEFLVSFYNNEISEKSEIFDDQFSVERPDGSNFTLKIRSTKLEDSAMYFCASKRGSNEKLFFGSGTQLSVL.

In its sample, this clone was seen a few times. This chain uses TRBV7-2 with TRBJ2-2, with no clear D. The CDR3 runs to 15 residues. Per germline, CDR1 SGHTA and CDR2 FQGNSA. V was trimmed by 1 base and J by 0 bases, leaving 6 bases between them. CDR3 protein: CASSLGRANTGELFF. CDR3 bases: TGTGCCAGCAGCTTAGGCCGGGCGAACACCGGGGAGCTGTTTTTT.

V and J are TRBV2 and TRBJ1-1; D unclear. CDR1 SNHLY and CDR2 FYNNEI come from the germline V gene. There are 13 residues in the CDR3. V lost 4 bases, J lost 0 bases, and 6 bases lay in between. The CDR3 spells CASSAPVNTEAFF. CDR3 sequence (DNA): TGTGCCAGCAGTGCTCCCGTGAACACTGAAGCTTTCTTT.

This clone was counted between two and nine times. The chain joins TRBV5-8 to TRBJ2-6; the D gene is possibly TRBD1 (6 bases). The CDR3 consists of 15 residues. Germline V gives CDR1 SGHTS, CDR2 YDEGEE. The ends were cut back, 2 bases at V and 0 bases at J, with 6 bases in the middle. CDR3: CASSFRGSGANVLTF. The CDR3 bases are TGTGCCAGCAGCTTCAGGGGCTCTGGGGCCAACGTCCTGACTTTC.

The gene calls are TRBV5-4 and TRBJ1-3; 8 bases agree with TRBD1. V shed 4 bases and J 7 bases; nucleotides not matched to a gene: 7. CDR1 SGHNT and CDR2 YYREEE come from the germline V gene (reference sequence). This CDR3 region has 14 residues. The CDR3, as DNA: TGTGCCAGCAGCCTACAGGGGGGATTGAACACCATATATTTT. Amino acid sequence: CASSLQGGLNTIYF.

The V gene is TRBV19, the J gene TRBJ2-3; D is possibly TRBD2 (6 bases). The CDR3 runs 13 residues. With 6 bases removed from V and 5 bases from J, the gap between germline ends came to 12 bases. Germline CDR1 and CDR2: LNHDA and SQIVND (reference sequence). The CDR3, as DNA: TGTGCCAGTAGCGGGAGACGCGGAGATACGCAGTATTTT. Its protein is CASSGRRGDTQYF.

The chain recombines TRBV4-2 with TRBJ1-6; D is unclear. CDR1 and CDR2 from the germline V gene are LGHNA and YNFKEQ. Between the trimmed V and J ends, which lost 0 bases and 7 bases, there was a span of 10 bases. The length of the CDR3 is 15 residues. The CDR3 protein is CASSQEERRNSPLHF. The CDR3 DNA reads TGTGCCAGCAGCCAAGAAGAACGGAGAAATTCACCCCTCCACTTT.

The chain carries TRBV29-1 and TRBJ1-1; D gene uncertain. The CDR3 runs to 13 residues. V lost 5 bases to trimming and J lost 1 base, with 11 bases between them. CDR1 is SQVTM and CDR2 is ANQGSEA in the germline V gene. The CDR3 DNA sequence: TGCAGCGTTTCACTCTCTGGGAACACTGAAGCTTTCTTT. It yields the protein CSVSLSGNTEAFF.

This clone was recorded a few times. One junction end does not reproduce the germline sequence, and a read error may be involved. The chain recombines TRBV6-1 with TRBJ2-3; D unclear. CDR1 is MNHNS and CDR2 is SASEGT in the germline V gene. The CDR3 loop spans 14 amino acids. This CDR3 reads CAISEVRSTDTQYF. The CDR3, as DNA: TGTGCCATCAGTGAGGTACGGTCCACAGATACGCAGTATTTT.

This clone has only a few counts. CDR3 sequence reads: CASGRRGLGEKLFF. CDR3 DNA: TGTGCCAGCGGCCGGCGGGGCCTGGGAGAAAAACTGTTTTTT. The V gene is TRBV19, the J gene TRBJ1-4, with a tentative D call TRBD1 (5 bases). CDR1 and CDR2 from the germline V gene are LNHDA and SQIVND (reference sequence). There are 14 residues in the CDR3. Trimming left V 9 bases short and J 8 bases short, with 19 bases between. The full variable domain, completed using reference TRBV19 and TRBJ1-4, is DGGITQSPKYLFRKEGQNVTLSCEQNLNHDAMYWYRQDPGQGLRLIYYSQIVNDFQKGDIAEGYSVSREKKESFPLTVTSAQKNPTAFYLCASGRRGLGEKLFFGSGTQLSVL.

The V call is TRBV4-1, the J call TRBJ1-2, with 7 bases lining up with TRBD1. The CDR3 loop spans 15 amino acids. V lost 2 bases to trimming and J lost 6 bases; unmatched junction nucleotides: 9. CDR1 is MGHRA and CDR2 is YSYEKL in the germline V gene. CDR3 protein: CASSQRGPDLDGYTF. The DNA of the CDR3 is TGCGCCAGCAGCCAAAGGGGGCCGGATCTCGATGGCTACACCTTC.

A few counts support this clone. The chain recombines TRBV5-1 with TRBJ2-2; possible D gene TRBD1, 7 bases. The CDR3 has 15 residues. The germline gives CDR1 SGHRS, CDR2 YFSETQ. V lost 7 bases to trimming and J lost 0 bases, with 13 bases between them. The CDR3 reads CASVRGTANTGELFF. As DNA, the CDR3 is TGCGCCAGCGTTCGCGGGACAGCGAACACCGGGGAGCTGTTTTTT.

This clone came up a few times. The V gene is TRBV6-5, the J gene TRBJ2-3; the D gene is possibly TRBD2 (6 bases). Trimming cost V 10 bases and J 0 bases, with 8 bases left between them. This CDR3 is 12 amino acids long. Germline assignment: CDR1 MNHEY and CDR2 SVGAGI. The CDR3, as DNA: TGTGCCACTCGGGAGAGCACAGATACGCAGTATTTT. Translating gives CATRESTDTQYF.

The V and J genes are TRBV5-1 and TRBJ1-4, with a possible D match to TRBD1 (5 bases). Trimming took off 0 bases at V and 0 bases at J, with 15 bases between the two ends. CDR3 size: 18 residues. In germline, CDR1 is SGHRS, CDR2 YFSETQ. In DNA, the CDR3 is TGCGCCAGCAGCTTGGGACAGACCAGATTTGCAACTAATGAAAAACTGTTTTTT. Encoded protein: CASSLGQTRFATNEKLFF.